Listed below are T cell receptor beta chains from one sample, sequenced in a study of early stage breast cancer tumors. The table came from immunoSEQ multiplex PCR; TCRdb's copy has only in-frame clones and leaves some out. The sample lists around 25,000 clones; less than 75% were seen once. Sequenced input: breast tumor tissue. The source of these receptors is a person between 55 and 70 years old with breast cancer. CDR3s include the opening cysteine and the closing phenylalanine or tryptophan. The order of the fields is J gene, CDR3 length, D gene, clone size, V gene, CDR3 protein, CDR3 DNA. A D gene is named only where the DNA matches it firmly. Some rows mark clone size as missing; the rest say once, few, many or name a class of expanded clone.

TRBJ2-7	15	TRBD1	.	TRBV14	CASSTGTGPVREQYF	TGTGCCAGCAGCACCGGGACAGGGCCGGTTCGGGAGCAGTACTTC
TRBJ2-1	12	.	medium-sized	TRBV6-6	CAVGRFYNEQFF	TGTGCCGTGGGCAGGTTCTACAATGAGCAGTTCTTC
TRBJ2-7	16	TRBD2	many	TRBV7-9	CASSHPRLAGGYEQYF	TGTGCCAGCAGCCATCCACGACTAGCGGGGGGCTACGAGCAGTACTTC
TRBJ2-6	15	.	once	TRBV5-4	CASSPPGTGANVLTF	TGTGCCAGCAGCCCCCCAGGGACAGGGGCCAACGTCCTGACTTTC
TRBJ1-1	16	.	.	TRBV27	CASSSINRDGNTEAFF	TGTGCCAGCAGTTCAATCAACCGAGATGGGAACACTGAAGCTTTCTTT
TRBJ2-3	16	TRBD2	few	TRBV11-3	CASSSYSGTSTDTQYF	TGTGCCAGCAGCTCATATAGCGGGACTAGCACAGATACGCAGTATTTT
TRBJ2-3	15	.	.	TRBV7-2	CASSAPTSGADTQYF	TGTGCCAGCAGCGCCCCGACGTCTGGAGCAGATACGCAGTATTTT
TRBJ1-1	14	TRBD1	.	TRBV5-1	CASSLRTGGTEAFF	TGCGCCAGCAGCTTGCGGACAGGGGGAACTGAAGCTTTCTTT
TRBJ2-7	14	.	once	TRBV14	CASSPRTDGLEQYF	TGTGCCAGCAGCCCCCGGACTGACGGACTCGAGCAGTACTTC
TRBJ2-5	17	TRBD2	.	TRBV4-3	CASSQDRGGRWKETQYF	TGCGCCAGCAGCCAAGATCGGGGAGGGAGGTGGAAAGAGACCCAGTACTTC
TRBJ1-5	12	.	.	TRBV2	CASSEARQPQHF	TGTGCCAGCAGTGAAGCGCGGCAGCCCCAGCATTTT
TRBJ2-5	17	TRBD2	few	TRBV5-4	CASSYGLALEKGETQYF	TGTGCCAGCAGTTACGGACTAGCTTTGGAGAAAGGAGAGACCCAGTACTTC
TRBJ2-5	18	TRBD2	.	TRBV18	CASSPTSGIGMYQETQYF	TGTGCCAGCTCACCTACTAGCGGCATAGGGATGTACCAAGAGACCCAGTACTTC
TRBJ2-5	14	.	few	TRBV10-3	CAISASGLGETQYF	TGTGCCATCAGTGCTTCAGGTCTGGGTGAGACCCAGTACTTC
TRBJ2-1	15	TRBD2	.	TRBV6-6	CASKPGLAGGGEQFF	TGTGCCAGCAAACCGGGACTAGCGGGAGGTGGTGAGCAGTTCTTC
TRBJ2-7	16	.	.	TRBV27	CASRRDLDKGVGEQYF	TGTGCCAGCAGGCGCGACCTGGACAAGGGTGTAGGCGAGCAGTACTTC
TRBJ1-1	14	TRBD1	.	TRBV29-1	CSVTPIGGQEGAFF	TGCAGCGTAACTCCGATTGGAGGACAGGAGGGGGCTTTCTTT